These 24 T cell receptor beta chains came from one sample sequenced in a study of cytomegalovirus exposure and HLA in healthy donors. It was with 60 Vbeta and 13 Jbeta primers that the PCR ran. Libraries were prepared by immunoSEQ multiplex PCR; TCRdb keeps only in-frame clonotypes and omits some of them. The profile covers some 94,000 clones, with 69% appearing a single time and 2.5% to 3% taken by the ten largest. The sequenced material came from PBMCs. These receptors came from a man aged 45-60 years in good health and CMV-seronegative.

Only a few counts were recorded for this clone. V and J are TRBV6-5 and TRBJ2-6, with D unclear. V was shortened by 3 bases and J by 4 bases, with 10 bases between the two germline ends. Germline V CDR1 and CDR2: MNHEY, SVGAGI. The CDR3 is 15 residues long. DNA of the CDR3: TGTGCCAGCAGTTATGTAGCTACGGGGGCCAACGTCCTGACTTTC. Protein: CASSYVATGANVLTF.

This clone appeared a few times. The V call is TRBV21-1, the J call TRBJ2-3; TRBD2 is the table's D call and was not checked against the DNA. TRBV21-1 is classified as a pseudogene. The CDR3 runs 17 residues. CDR3 sequence (DNA): TGTGCCAGCAGCAAGGCCCGGGGGGTTCCTTGGGCAGATACGCAGTATTTT. Its protein product is CASSKARGVPWADTQYF.

CDR3 residues: CASSEYTSALGTQYF. The CDR3 bases are TGTGCCAGCAGTGAATACACTAGCGCCCTGGGTACGCAGTATTTT. V is TRBV25-1 and J is TRBJ2-3; 7 nucleotides line up with TRBD2. Germline V gene sequence: CDR1 MGHDK, CDR2 SYGVNS. The CDR3 runs to 15 residues. The J segment lost 8 bases and the V segment lost 0 bases, leaving 8 bases of the junction unmatched.

This clone was detected only a few times. The junction departs from germline at one end; a sequencing error may be responsible. The CDR3 bases are TGTGCCTGGAGTCAACTCGGGACAGTGAACTTC. Translated: CAWSQLGTVNF. This chain uses TRBV30 with TRBJ1-2; 7 nucleotides line up with TRBD1. This CDR3 has 11 amino acids. CDR1 and CDR2 (germline): GTSNPN, SVGIG (reference sequence).

The chain links TRBV10-3 to TRBJ2-5, with a possible D match to TRBD1 (6 bases). The V and J ends lost 4 bases and 0 bases respectively, with 18 bases between them. Per the germline V gene, CDR1 is ENHRY and CDR2 is SYGVKD. The CDR3 extends over 17 amino acids. CDR3 protein: CAISAPAHRENQETQYF. DNA for the CDR3: TGTGCCATCAGTGCGCCTGCCCACAGGGAGAACCAAGAGACCCAGTACTTC.

The chain has TRBV7-2 and TRBJ2-5, with a possible D match to TRBD1 (6 bases). The CDR3 is 16 residues long. V was clipped by 5 bases and J by 5 bases, with 21 bases between them. Germline CDR1 SGHTA, CDR2 FQGNSA. DNA of the CDR3: TGTGCCAGCAGCCCCGGCAGGGGAGAGGGTCAGGAGACCCAGTACTTC. It specifies CASSPGRGEGQETQYF.

The gene calls are TRBV5-1 and TRBJ1-2; 12 bases align to TRBD1. V shed 4 bases, J shed 7 bases, and the junction held 8 bases outside the gene matches. From germline, CDR1 is SGHRS and CDR2 YFSETQ. This CDR3 comprises 15 residues. CDR3 amino acids: CASSEGDRGLSGYTF. In DNA form, the CDR3 reads TGCGCCAGCAGCGAAGGGGACAGGGGGCTCTCTGGCTACACCTTC. Combining the CDR3 with reference TRBV5-1 and TRBJ1-2 gives the whole variable domain KAGVTQTPRYLIKTRGQQVTLSCSPISGHRSVSWYQQTPGQGLQFLFEYFSETQRNKGNFPGRFSGRQFSNSRSEMNVSTLELGDSALYLCASSEGDRGLSGYTFGSGTRLTVV.

V and J are TRBV2 and TRBJ1-2; 10 bases map to TRBD1. Germline loops: CDR1 SNHLY, CDR2 FYNNEI. The CDR3 runs 15 residues. V was clipped by 7 bases and J by 2 bases; unmatched bases: 7. The CDR3 reads CASTRRDRGNYGYTF. CDR3 DNA: TGTGCCAGCACTAGAAGGGACAGGGGAAACTATGGCTACACCTTC.

The chain couples TRBV2 to TRBJ2-7; TRBD1 matches at 7 bases. In germline, CDR1 is SNHLY, CDR2 FYNNEI. This CDR3 has 14 residues. Germline trimming cut 6 bases from V and 2 bases from J; bases unmatched to any gene: 7. The CDR3 bases are TGTGCCAGCAGAGGGAGACAGGGAGCCTACGAGCAGTACTTC. Its protein is CASRGRQGAYEQYF.

The chain has TRBV6-1 and TRBJ2-4; no reliable D call. The CDR3 covers 15 residues. The germline CDR1 and CDR2 sequences are MNHNS and SASEGT. Trimming took 6 bases from V and 7 from J, leaving 19 bases between them. CDR3 sequence reads: CASSLGPRPLNIQYF. CDR3 nucleotides: TGTGCCAGCAGCCTGGGCCCACGGCCCCTGAACATTCAGTACTTC.

The chain uses TRBV6-4 and TRBJ1-1; TRBD1 is a possible D gene (5 bases). This CDR3 is 14 amino acids long. Germline V CDR1 and CDR2: MRHNA, SNTAGT. Between the trimmed V and J ends, which lost 8 bases and 6 bases, there was a span of 19 bases. The CDR3 loop is CASQERAGLSEAFF. In nucleotides, the CDR3 is TGTGCCAGCCAAGAACGGGCAGGGCTCTCTGAAGCTTTCTTT.

This clone was seen more than once but under ten times. This sample includes further DNA sequences coding for the same CDR3. J is TRBJ1-5 and V is TRBV19; 7 bases line up with TRBD1. Per the germline V gene, CDR1 is LNHDA and CDR2 is SQIVND (reference sequence). With 4 bases clipped from V and 0 bases from J, the junction kept 6 bases outside the gene matches. CDR3 length equals 16 residues. CDR3 coding DNA: TGTGCCAGTAGTAGGGGACAGTGGAATAGCAATCAGCCCCAGCATTTT. It translates to CASSRGQWNSNQPQHF.

This clone was recorded a few times. The gene calls are TRBV6-6 and TRBJ2-7; maybe TRBD1 (6 bases). The CDR3 is 16 amino acids. Germline CDR1 and CDR2: MNHNY and SVGAGI (reference sequence). Trimming removed 0 bases from V and 2 bases from J, with 14 bases in between. CDR3 sequence: CASSYSNPGDPYEQYV. The CDR3 bases are TGTGCCAGCAGTTACTCGAATCCAGGGGATCCCTACGAGCAGTACGTC.

The chain has TRBV5-1 and TRBJ1-3; maybe TRBD1 (5 bases). This CDR3 spans 15 amino acids. Germline V gene lookup returns CDR1 SGHRS and CDR2 YFSETQ. The V end lost 0 bases, the J end lost 3 bases, and 10 bases lay between the germline ends. The CDR3 spells CASSLGTGLGNTIYF. CDR3 DNA sequence: TGCGCCAGCAGCTTGGGCACAGGTCTTGGAAACACCATATATTTT.

The genes are TRBV2 and TRBJ1-1; 10 nucleotides agree with TRBD1. Germline loops: CDR1 SNHLY, CDR2 FYNNEI. After removal of 6 bases from V and 4 bases from J, the junction contained 2 bases not matched to a gene. The CDR3 loop spans 13 amino acids. CDR3 in DNA: TGTGCCAGCAGCGACAGGGGGCTCACTGAAGCTTTCTTT. Its translation is CASSDRGLTEAFF.

V is TRBV7-2 and J is TRBJ2-5, with D tentatively TRBD1 (6 bases). The CDR3 loop spans 15 amino acids. The germline V gene encodes CDR1 SGHTA and CDR2 FQGNSA. Trimming pared 0 bases from V and 2 bases from J, leaving 10 bases between. The CDR3 protein is CASSLAQGIQETQYF. The CDR3 nucleotides are TGTGCCAGCAGCTTAGCGCAGGGGATTCAAGAGACCCAGTACTTC.

The chain links TRBV27 to TRBJ2-3; 7 positions agree with TRBD1. The CDR3 totals 14 residues. Germline V gene lookup returns CDR1 MNHEY and CDR2 SMNVEV (reference sequence). Trimming removed 6 bases from V and 3 bases from J; junction bases left unmatched: 6. For the CDR3, the DNA is TGTGCCAGCAGAAGACAGGGTGCAACAGATACGCAGTATTTT. As protein: CASRRQGATDTQYF.

This sequence joins TRBV7-3 and TRBJ2-1; the D is unclear. V was trimmed by 5 bases and J by 4 bases, leaving 15 bases between them. The CDR3 runs to 15 residues. CDR1 and CDR2 (germline): SGHTA, FQGTGA. The CDR3 nucleotides are TGTGCCAGCAGCCCACTTTCCCAACGATACAATGAGCAGTTCTTC. Residues: CASSPLSQRYNEQFF.

The rearrangement joins TRBV10-3 to TRBJ1-1; D possibly corresponds to TRBD1 (6 bases). Trimming pared 3 bases from V and 3 bases from J, leaving 14 bases between. Per the germline V gene, CDR1 is ENHRY and CDR2 is SYGVKD. This CDR3 spans 15 amino acids. CDR3 protein: CAISEKVSGDTEAFF. DNA of the CDR3: TGTGCCATCAGTGAAAAGGTTTCAGGGGACACTGAAGCTTTCTTT.

The chain has TRBV7-9 and TRBJ1-4; weak D call: TRBD1 (6 bases). The germline V gene encodes CDR1 SEHNR and CDR2 FQNEAQ (reference sequence). The CDR3 spans 17 residues. V lost 5 bases, J lost 4 bases, and 20 bases lay in between. The CDR3 nucleotides read TGTGCCAGCAGCGGAAAATTTTCAGGGGAGAGTAATGAAAAACTGTTTTTT. This translates into CASSGKFSGESNEKLFF.

V is TRBV4-3 and J is TRBJ2-2, with 8 positions matching TRBD1. The CDR3 contains 16 residues. Germline V gene data show CDR1 as LGHNA and CDR2 as YSLEER. Trimming cost V 3 bases and J 2 bases; bases outside gene matches: 5. The CDR3 protein is CASSQPDRDNTGELFF. The CDR3 DNA follows: TGCGCCAGCAGCCAGCCGGACAGGGATAACACCGGGGAGCTGTTTTTT.

The chain couples TRBV6-6 to TRBJ2-7; TRBD2 aligns across 11 bases. Per the germline V gene, CDR1 is MNHNY and CDR2 is SVGAGI (reference sequence). The CDR3 has 14 amino acids. V was clipped by 2 bases and J by 7 bases; unmatched bases: 4. The CDR3 here is CASSYTSGSSEQYV. DNA for the CDR3: TGTGCCAGCAGTTACACTAGCGGGAGTAGTGAGCAGTACGTC.

V and J are TRBV5-1 and TRBJ2-2; D gene unclear. The CDR3 runs 15 residues. Trimming removed 4 bases from V and 0 bases from J, with 10 bases in between. Germline V lookup: CDR1 SGHRS, CDR2 YFSETQ. The CDR3 here is CASSITQTNTGELFF. The CDR3 DNA reads as TGCGCCAGCAGCATAACACAAACGAACACCGGGGAGCTGTTTTTT.

This clone has more than one count but fewer than ten. CDR3 loop: CASSLKPGRGTNTGELFF. The DNA for the CDR3 is TGTGCCAGCAGTTTAAAGCCGGGACGGGGGACCAACACCGGGGAGCTGTTTTTT. The rearrangement uses TRBV28 and TRBJ2-2; tentative D call: TRBD2 (6 bases). This CDR3 region has 18 residues. The V end lost 2 bases, the J end lost 2 bases, and 18 bases lay between the germline ends. The germline V gene encodes CDR1 MDHEN and CDR2 SYDVKM.